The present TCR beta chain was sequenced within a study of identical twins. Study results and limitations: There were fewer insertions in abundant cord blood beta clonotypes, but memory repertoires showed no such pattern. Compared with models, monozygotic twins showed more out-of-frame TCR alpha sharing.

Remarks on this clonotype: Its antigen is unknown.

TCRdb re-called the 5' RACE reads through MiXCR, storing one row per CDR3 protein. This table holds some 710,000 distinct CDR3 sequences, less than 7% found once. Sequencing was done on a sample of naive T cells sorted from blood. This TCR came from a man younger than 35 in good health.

CDR3 sequence (DNA): TGTGCCAGCAGCCCACTTAAAGGGAGGGAACATGGCTACACCTTC. It is translated as CASSPLKGREHGYTF. The rearrangement links TRBV7-6 to TRBJ1-2; D unresolved. Trimming removed 5 bases from V and 6 bases from J, with 19 bases in between. The CDR3 covers 15 residues. Looked up from germline, CDR1 is SGHVS and CDR2 is FNYEAQ.